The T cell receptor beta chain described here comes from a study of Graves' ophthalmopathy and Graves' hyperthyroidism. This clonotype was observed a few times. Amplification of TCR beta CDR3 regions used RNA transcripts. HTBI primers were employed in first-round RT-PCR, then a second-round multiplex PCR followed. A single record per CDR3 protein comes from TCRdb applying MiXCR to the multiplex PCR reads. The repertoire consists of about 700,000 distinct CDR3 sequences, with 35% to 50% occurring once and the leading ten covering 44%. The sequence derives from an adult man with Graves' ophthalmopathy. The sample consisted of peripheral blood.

CDR3 region: CASSIHSGRATGELFF. The CDR3 DNA is TGTGCCAGCAGCATCCATAGCGGGAGGGCCACCGGGGAGCTGTTTTTT. This chain uses TRBV7-9 with TRBJ2-2; 11 positions agree with TRBD2. Germline assignment: CDR1 SEHNR and CDR2 FQNEAQ (reference sequence). The V and J ends lost 5 bases and 4 bases, in that order; junction bases with no gene match: 6. The CDR3 spans 16 residues.